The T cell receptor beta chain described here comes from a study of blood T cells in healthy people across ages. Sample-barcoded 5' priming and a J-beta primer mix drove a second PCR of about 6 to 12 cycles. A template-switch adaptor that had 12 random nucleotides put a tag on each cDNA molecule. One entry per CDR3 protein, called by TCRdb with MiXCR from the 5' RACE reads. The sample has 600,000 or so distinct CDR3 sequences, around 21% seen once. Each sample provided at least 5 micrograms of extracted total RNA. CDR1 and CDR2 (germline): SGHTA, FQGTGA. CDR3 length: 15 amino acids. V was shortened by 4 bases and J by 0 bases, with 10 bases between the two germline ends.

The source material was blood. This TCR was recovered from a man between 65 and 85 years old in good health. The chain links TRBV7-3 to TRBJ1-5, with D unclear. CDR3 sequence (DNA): TGTGCCAGCAGCTCCCTCGGCTCTAGCAATCAGCCCCAGCATTTT. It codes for CASSSLGSSNQPQHF.